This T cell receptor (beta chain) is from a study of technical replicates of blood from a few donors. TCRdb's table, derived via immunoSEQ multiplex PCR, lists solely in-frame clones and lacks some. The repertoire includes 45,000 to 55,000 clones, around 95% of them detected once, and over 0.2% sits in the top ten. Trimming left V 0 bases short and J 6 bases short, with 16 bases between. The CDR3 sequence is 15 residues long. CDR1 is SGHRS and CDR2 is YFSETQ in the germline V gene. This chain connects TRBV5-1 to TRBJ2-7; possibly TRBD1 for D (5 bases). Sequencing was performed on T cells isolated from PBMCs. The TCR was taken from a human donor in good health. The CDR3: CASSLGAGRAAEQYF. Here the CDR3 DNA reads TGCGCCAGCAGCTTGGGGGCAGGGCGTGCGGCCGAGCAGTACTTC. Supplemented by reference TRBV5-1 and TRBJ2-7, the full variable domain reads KAGVTQTPRYLIKTRGQQVTLSCSPISGHRSVSWYQQTPGQGLQFLFEYFSETQRNKGNFPGRFSGRQFSNSRSEMNVSTLELGDSALYLCASSLGAGRAAEQYFGPGTRLTVT.